This is a list of T cell receptor beta chains from one sample in a study of PD-L1 blockade in urothelial cancer. The repertoire was sequenced with immunoSEQ multiplex PCR; TCRdb's copy has only in-frame clones and lacks some. The sample holds tens of thousands of clones, approximately 80% seen once. This material consisted of PBMCs, taken around atezolizumab (anti-PD-L1) treatment. These receptor sequences come from a man in his 70s with urothelial cancer. The CDR3 runs from the conserved cysteine through the conserved F or W. Each record gives: clone size, V gene, CDR3 protein. Some rows have no size entry. The others give once, few or many, or a class for an expanded clone.

.	TRBV19	CASSMYRDEQYF
.	TRBV6-4	CASSWDRGWTYEQYF
.	TRBV6-1	CAMARTGTPNTIYF
.	TRBV2	CASSGNRGGEAFF
medium-sized	TRBV6-1	CASAGLYYNEQFF
.	TRBV4-2	CASSQDFVRGRAGETQYF
.	TRBV11-3	CASSGGRPLAEQYF
.	TRBV5-1	CASRPGQGFNEQFF
.	TRBV19	CASSTTGVDYGYTF
few	TRBV11-3	CASSLQGEAFF
.	TRBV6-1	CASSEFPGNTEAFF
.	TRBV10-1	CASSEEPVDEQFF
.	TRBV29-1	CSAPGIDTQYF
.	TRBV7-2	CASSWDRSPQETQYF
.	TRBV5-4	CASSRAVSAGELFF
.	TRBV7-6	CASSPGQGGFSNSPLHF
.	TRBV6-5	CASSYAGGGYTF
.	TRBV7-2	CASSADRMNTEAFF
.	TRBV2	CASSEDRTGGRAFF
.	TRBV5-1	CASSFSLPENTEAFF
.	TRBV10-2	CASQGVNTEAFF
once	TRBV7-2	CASSLASSGAGNTIYF
once	TRBV5-6	CASSLTGGTSNYGYTF
.	TRBV19	CASSMGARMDTEAFF
.	TRBV6-6	CASSPSGSSTGELFF
.	TRBV7-2	CASSFGTGAYEQYF
few	TRBV5-4	CASSWTSYEQYF